One sample yielded the 30 T cell receptor beta chains listed below, sequenced in a study of T cells after yellow fever vaccination. A single record per CDR3 protein comes from TCRdb applying MiXCR to the 5' RACE reads. The profile shows hundreds of thousands of distinct CDR3 sequences, 12% of them singletons. Sequences were derived from PBMCs, sampled on the day of the yellow fever booster vaccination. The receptor set was obtained from a man aged 25-45 years who received the YFV17D yellow fever vaccine.

This clonotype was counted a few times. The J gene is TRBJ1-2, the V gene TRBV7-2; unclear D gene. In germline, CDR1 is SGHTA, CDR2 FQGNSA. V lost 3 bases and J lost 4, with 9 bases in between. The CDR3 runs 13 residues. The chain's CDR3 is CASSFGSAYGYTF. CDR3 in DNA: TGTGCCAGCAGCTTTGGTTCGGCCTATGGCTACACCTTC.

In DNA form, the CDR3 reads TGTGCCAGCAGCCCTAGGGCCGGGGGCGGCTACACCTTC. Translation: CASSPRAGGGYTF. The rearrangement links TRBV7-2 to TRBJ1-2; tentative D call: TRBD1 (6 bases). The CDR3 runs 13 residues. Germline lookup yields CDR1 SGHTA and CDR2 FQGNSA. Trimming cost V 5 bases and J 8 bases, with 15 bases left between them.

This clonotype occurred a few times. The CDR3: CASSLAQGEQFF. The CDR3 region has the DNA TGTGCCAGCAGCTTAGCGCAGGGTGAGCAGTTCTTC. The V call is TRBV7-9, the J call TRBJ2-1, with a weak D call TRBD1 (5 bases). The germline V and J ends were trimmed by 0 bases and 9 bases, with 6 bases remaining between them. The CDR3 has 12 amino acids. The germline gives CDR1 SEHNR, CDR2 FQNEAQ (reference sequence). Complete variable domain (other parts from reference TRBV7-9 and TRBJ2-1): DTGVSQNPRHKITKRGQNVTFRCDPISEHNRLYWYRQTLGQGPEFLTYFQNEAQLEKSRLLSDRFSAERPKGSFSTLEIQRTEQGDSAMYLCASSLAQGEQFFGPGTRLTVL.

This chain connects TRBV27 to TRBJ1-1; TRBD1 might be the D (5 bases). This CDR3 has 14 amino acids. Per the germline V gene, CDR1 is MNHEY and CDR2 is SMNVEV (reference sequence). Trimming left V 0 bases short and J 1 base short, with 6 bases between. CDR3 sequence (DNA): TGTGCCAGCAGTTTATCTGGGACGAACACTGAAGCTTTCTTT. Its protein product is CASSLSGTNTEAFF.

Turning to this clonotype: Sequence at one end of the junction differs from germline and may be a read error. This chain's CDR3 is CPSSQDGGQGTEQYF. DNA for the CDR3: TGTCCCAGCAGCCAAGATGGGGGACAGGGGACCGAGCAGTACTTC. The V and J genes are TRBV3-1 and TRBJ2-7; 10 bases agree with TRBD1. CDR3 length: 15 amino acids. Per the germline V gene, CDR1 is LGHDT and CDR2 is YNNKEL (reference sequence).

This clonotype was detected a few times. The CDR3 bases are TGCAGCGTTGAAGATCTCCAGGAACCGTGGGGGACCCAGTACTTC. This encodes CSVEDLQEPWGTQYF. This rearrangement joins TRBV29-1 to TRBJ2-5; no clear D. The CDR3 loop spans 15 amino acids. Trimming removed 0 bases from V and 7 bases from J, with 18 bases in between. Germline loops: CDR1 SQVTM, CDR2 ANQGSEA.

A few counts support this clonotype. The CDR3 bases are TGCAGTGCTAGAGGAGCAGGGGCGACCTACGAGCAGTACTTC. It translates to CSARGAGATYEQYF. The V call is TRBV20-1, the J call TRBJ2-7, with a weak D call TRBD1 (6 bases). Deletions cut 1 base from V and 2 bases from J, with 12 bases between. The CDR3 consists of 14 residues. Germline CDR1 is DFQATT and CDR2 is SNEGSKA (reference sequence).

The sample holds a few counts of this clonotype. The CDR3: CASSMTGGNTEAFF. The CDR3 DNA reads as TGCGCCAGCAGCATGACAGGGGGGAACACTGAAGCTTTCTTT. V usage is TRBV5-1 and J usage is TRBJ1-1, with TRBD1 matching 9 bases. After removal of 4 bases from V and 1 base from J, the junction contained 2 bases not matched to a gene. The CDR3 consists of 14 residues. Per germline, CDR1 SGHRS and CDR2 YFSETQ.

This clonotype was observed a few times. This rearrangement joins TRBV7-2 to TRBJ2-5, with D unresolved. The CDR3 sequence is 13 residues long. V lost 5 bases, J lost 4 bases, and 11 bases lay in between. CDR1 SGHTA and CDR2 FQGNSA come from the germline V gene. The CDR3 spells CASSRNLLETQYF. DNA of the CDR3: TGTGCCAGCAGCCGTAACCTATTAGAGACCCAGTACTTC.

Turning to this clonotype: Germline and junction disagree at one end, which may indicate a read error. The V call is TRBV2, the J call TRBJ2-7; D possibly corresponds to TRBD2 (7 bases). CDR1 and CDR2 (germline): SNHLY, FYNNEI. This CDR3 contains 11 residues. This CDR3 reads CASSNEGGRFF. CDR3 sequence (DNA): TGTGCCAGCAGTAACGAGGGGGGGCGCTTCTTC.

This clonotype showed up just a few times. The genes are TRBV11-2 and TRBJ2-5; 16 nucleotides agree with TRBD2. This CDR3 contains 20 residues. V gave up 5 bases and J gave up 3 bases; unmatched junction bases: 15. Germline CDR1 SGHAT, CDR2 FQNNGV. The CDR3 DNA reads TGTGCCAGCAGCCGTACCGCTGGGACTAGCGGGAGGGCCGATAAAGAGACCCAGTACTTC. Protein sequence: CASSRTAGTSGRADKETQYF.

This clonotype was recorded at least ten times. The rearrangement uses TRBV7-9 and TRBJ2-1; D remains ambiguous. CDR3 length: 11 amino acids. From germline, CDR1 is SEHNR and CDR2 FQNEAQ (reference sequence). V lost 7 bases to trimming and J lost 3 bases, with 4 bases between them. In DNA form, the CDR3 reads TGTGCCAGCACCGGCTACAATGAGCAGTTCTTC. Protein sequence: CASTGYNEQFF.

This clonotype was detected a few times. V gene TRBV7-2 combines with J gene TRBJ2-7; TRBD1 matches at 7 bases. Germline V gives CDR1 SGHTA, CDR2 FQGNSA. The junction had 8 bases not matched to a gene; V was cut back by 6 bases and J by 6 bases. The CDR3 has 13 amino acids. As DNA, the CDR3 is TGTGCCAGCAGTTCAGACAGGGAGAGCGAGCAGTACTTC. Its translation: CASSSDRESEQYF.

This clonotype was counted many times. The junction shows a germline mismatch at one end, possibly a read error. The rearrangement links TRBV7-7 to TRBJ2-2; 8 bases agree with TRBD1. This CDR3 spans 15 amino acids. Germline V gene data show CDR1 as SSHAT and CDR2 as FNYEAQ (reference sequence). The CDR3 sequence is CASSLSGGPTGELFF. The DNA of the CDR3 is TGTGCTAGCAGCTTATCAGGGGGCCCCACCGGGGAGCTGTTTTTT.

This chain joins TRBV19 and TRBJ2-7; TRBD2 matches 8 bases. This CDR3 has 14 amino acids. The V segment lost 5 bases and the J segment 9 bases; nucleotides outside the gene matches: 12. CDR1 LNHDA and CDR2 SQIVND come from the germline V gene (reference sequence). The CDR3 sequence: CASSGSSGSFGQYF. DNA for the CDR3: TGTGCCAGTAGTGGGTCGAGCGGGAGCTTTGGGCAGTACTTC.

This clonotype was seen at least ten times. The chain joins TRBV18 to TRBJ1-1; no clear D. V gave up 0 bases and J gave up 3 bases, with 2 bases separating them. The CDR3 is 12 residues long. Germline assignment: CDR1 KGHSH and CDR2 LQKENI. In nucleotides, the CDR3 is TGTGCCAGCTCACCACCGGACACTGAAGCTTTCTTT. Protein: CASSPPDTEAFF.

This clonotype was found a few times. J is TRBJ2-3 and V is TRBV5-5; tentative D call: TRBD1 (5 bases). V lost 2 bases to trimming and J lost 3 bases, with 16 bases between them. The length of the CDR3 is 16 residues. CDR1 and CDR2 (germline): SGHKS, YYEKEE (reference sequence). The chain's CDR3 is CASSLARQGGTDTQYF. As DNA, the CDR3 is TGTGCCAGCAGCTTAGCGCGTCAGGGTGGAACAGATACGCAGTATTTT.

The rearrangement uses TRBV18 and TRBJ2-7; 8 positions match TRBD1. This CDR3 has 14 residues. In germline, CDR1 is KGHSH, CDR2 LQKENI. After removal of 5 bases from V and 2 bases from J, the junction contained 5 bases not matched to a gene. The CDR3, as DNA: TGTGCCAGCTCAAGCCGGGGACAGGCCTACGAGCAGTACTTC. Encoded protein: CASSSRGQAYEQYF.

The table lists this clonotype with a few counts. This rearrangement joins TRBV10-3 to TRBJ1-2; no firm D call. The V gene lost 4 bases and the J gene lost 2 bases, with 5 bases spanning the gap. This CDR3 comprises 12 residues. CDR1 and CDR2 from the germline V gene are ENHRY and SYGVKD. CDR3 sequence: CAISGQNYGYTF. The CDR3, as DNA: TGTGCCATCAGTGGGCAGAACTATGGCTACACCTTC.

This clonotype was counted a few times. The chain carries TRBV5-6 and TRBJ2-1; 10 nucleotides align to TRBD2. V was clipped by 7 bases and J by 4 bases; unmatched bases: 8. The CDR3 consists of 15 residues. CDR1 and CDR2 from the germline V gene are SGHDT and YYEEEE. The CDR3 loop reads CASGWRTSGYNEQFF. The CDR3 DNA is TGTGCCAGCGGGTGGAGGACTAGCGGTTACAATGAGCAGTTCTTC.

This clonotype was recorded many times. The genes are TRBV5-1 and TRBJ2-7; 7 nucleotides match TRBD1. V trimming: 4 bases; J trimming: 2 bases; junction bases outside the gene matches: 9. CDR1 SGHRS and CDR2 YFSETQ come from the germline V gene. The CDR3 sequence is 15 residues long. The CDR3 reads CASSDKTGTTYEQYF. DNA for the CDR3: TGCGCCAGCAGCGATAAGACAGGGACAACCTACGAGCAGTACTTC.

This clonotype was observed a few times. This chain uses TRBV20-1 with TRBJ2-7; D possibly corresponds to TRBD2 (5 bases). Germline CDR1 reads DFQATT; CDR2 reads SNEGSKA (reference sequence). The CDR3 has 12 residues. V was cut by 6 bases and J by 4 bases, with 13 bases left in between. For the CDR3, the DNA is TGCAGTGCCGCCACTAGTGGGTACGAGCAGTACTTC. Protein: CSAATSGYEQYF.

This clonotype was counted only a few times. J is TRBJ1-2 and V is TRBV12-3 or TRBV12-4; D gene ambiguous. The CDR3 has 14 amino acids. Trimming cost V 0 bases and J 4 bases, with 9 bases left between them. The CDR3 DNA follows: TGTGCCAGCAGTTTAGCGATGGTCCGCTATGGCTACACCTTC. Translation gives CASSLAMVRYGYTF.

The chain couples TRBV3-1 to TRBJ1-3; D may be TRBD1 (6 bases). From germline, CDR1 is LGHDT and CDR2 YNNKEL (reference sequence). The length of the CDR3 is 16 residues. Trimming took 4 bases from V and 0 from J, leaving 13 bases between them. The CDR3 sequence: CASSPMTGSSGNTIYF. The CDR3 region has the DNA TGTGCCAGCAGCCCCATGACAGGATCCTCTGGAAACACCATATATTTT.

The CDR3 bases are TGTGCCAGCAGCGGAGGTACTACCTGGGGTGCTGAAGCTTTCTTT. Translation: CASSGGTTWGAEAFF. The chain combines TRBV5-5 with TRBJ1-1, with no clear D. Germline V lookup: CDR1 SGHKS, CDR2 YYEKEE (reference sequence). CDR3 length: 15 amino acids. Trimming cost V 4 bases and J 6 bases, with 19 bases left between them.

There are a few counts of this clonotype. The rearrangement joins TRBV5-1 to TRBJ2-7; 7 bases align to TRBD1. The CDR3 has 15 amino acids. Germline CDR1 reads SGHRS; CDR2 reads YFSETQ. V gave up 4 bases and J gave up 5 bases; unmatched junction bases: 12. DNA for the CDR3: TGCGCCAGCAGCATCTACAGGGGCCCCCCGGACGAGCAGTACTTC. As protein: CASSIYRGPPDEQYF.

The gene calls are TRBV3-1 and TRBJ2-1; D is perhaps TRBD2 (5 bases). The CDR3 loop spans 14 amino acids. CDR1 and CDR2 (germline): LGHDT, YNNKEL (reference sequence). Deletions cut 3 bases from V and 5 bases from J, with 11 bases between. Here the CDR3 DNA reads TGTGCCAGCAGCCAGCACGGGATCAACAATGAGCAGTTCTTC. This translates into CASSQHGINNEQFF.

At least ten counts were recorded for this clonotype. The CDR3 sequence is CSAASGDYNEQFF. The CDR3 region has the DNA TGCAGTGCTGCGTCCGGGGACTACAATGAGCAGTTCTTC. The chain uses TRBV20-1 and TRBJ2-1; D may be TRBD2 (5 bases). From germline, CDR1 is DFQATT and CDR2 SNEGSKA (reference sequence). Between the trimmed V and J ends, which lost 5 bases and 3 bases, there was a span of 11 bases. CDR3 size: 13 residues.

V is TRBV7-2 and J is TRBJ2-4; D assignment may be TRBD1 or TRBD2 (6 bases each). Trimming shortened V by 5 bases and J by 9 bases, and 26 bases separated the two germline ends. CDR1 and CDR2 from the germline V gene are SGHTA and FQGNSA. The CDR3 contains 17 residues. The CDR3 reads CASSLLGDSGAGGIQYF. CDR3 bases: TGTGCCAGCAGCCTTCTCGGAGACTCGGGGGCCGGGGGCATTCAGTACTTC.

The V and J genes are TRBV11-3 and TRBJ2-1; the D is unclear. V lost 3 bases to trimming and J lost 6 bases, with 9 bases between them. There are 13 residues in the CDR3. From germline, CDR1 is SGHNT and CDR2 YENEEA. The CDR3 DNA reads TGTGCCAGCAGCTTTTCCAGTTTCAATGAGCAGTTCTTC. This gives the protein CASSFSSFNEQFF.